The following is a T cell receptor (beta chain) sequence with its context. CDR3 length equals 14 residues. The germline V gene encodes CDR1 SNHLY and CDR2 FYNNEI. V lost 3 bases and J lost 5; bases outside the gene matches: 7. The data were taken from a study of blood T cell repertoires in COVID-19. Study-wide background: T cells, B-cell-depleted T cells, or PBMCs supplied cDNA or gDNA.

The method was immunoSEQ multiplex PCR; TCRdb's version includes in-frame clones alone and lacks a portion of them. The sample records around 380,000 clones, roughly 86% being singletons. Residents of 20 to 25 US areas, aged 18 to 89 years, made up the participants. Each participant's cohort was designated according to participant-reported clinical history. Cohort 3 recovery required two negative PCRs, clearance, or symptom resolution. This chain links TRBV2 with TRBJ2-7; 7 positions agree with TRBD1. This receptor was identified in a man under 40 who had recovered from COVID-19. Sequenced material: PBMCs or T cells enriched from blood (not recorded which). For the CDR3, the DNA is TGTGCCAGCAGTGAGTTTCAGGGGGTCCACGAGCAGTACTTC. Translation gives CASSEFQGVHEQYF.